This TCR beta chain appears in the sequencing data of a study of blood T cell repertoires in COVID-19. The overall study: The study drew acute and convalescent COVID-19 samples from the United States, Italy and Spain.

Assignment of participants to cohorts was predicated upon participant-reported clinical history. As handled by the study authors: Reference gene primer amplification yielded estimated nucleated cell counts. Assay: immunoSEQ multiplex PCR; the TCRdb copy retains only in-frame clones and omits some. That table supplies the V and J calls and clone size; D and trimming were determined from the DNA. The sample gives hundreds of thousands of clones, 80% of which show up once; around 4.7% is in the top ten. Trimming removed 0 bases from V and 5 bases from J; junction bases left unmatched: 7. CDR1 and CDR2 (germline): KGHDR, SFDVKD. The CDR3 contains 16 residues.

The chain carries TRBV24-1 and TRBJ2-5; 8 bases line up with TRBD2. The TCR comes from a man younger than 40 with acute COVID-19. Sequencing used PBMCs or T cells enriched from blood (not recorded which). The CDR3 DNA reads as TGTGCCACCAGTGATTTGATGGCGGGGGGTAGGGAGACCCAGTACTTC. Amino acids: CATSDLMAGGRETQYF.